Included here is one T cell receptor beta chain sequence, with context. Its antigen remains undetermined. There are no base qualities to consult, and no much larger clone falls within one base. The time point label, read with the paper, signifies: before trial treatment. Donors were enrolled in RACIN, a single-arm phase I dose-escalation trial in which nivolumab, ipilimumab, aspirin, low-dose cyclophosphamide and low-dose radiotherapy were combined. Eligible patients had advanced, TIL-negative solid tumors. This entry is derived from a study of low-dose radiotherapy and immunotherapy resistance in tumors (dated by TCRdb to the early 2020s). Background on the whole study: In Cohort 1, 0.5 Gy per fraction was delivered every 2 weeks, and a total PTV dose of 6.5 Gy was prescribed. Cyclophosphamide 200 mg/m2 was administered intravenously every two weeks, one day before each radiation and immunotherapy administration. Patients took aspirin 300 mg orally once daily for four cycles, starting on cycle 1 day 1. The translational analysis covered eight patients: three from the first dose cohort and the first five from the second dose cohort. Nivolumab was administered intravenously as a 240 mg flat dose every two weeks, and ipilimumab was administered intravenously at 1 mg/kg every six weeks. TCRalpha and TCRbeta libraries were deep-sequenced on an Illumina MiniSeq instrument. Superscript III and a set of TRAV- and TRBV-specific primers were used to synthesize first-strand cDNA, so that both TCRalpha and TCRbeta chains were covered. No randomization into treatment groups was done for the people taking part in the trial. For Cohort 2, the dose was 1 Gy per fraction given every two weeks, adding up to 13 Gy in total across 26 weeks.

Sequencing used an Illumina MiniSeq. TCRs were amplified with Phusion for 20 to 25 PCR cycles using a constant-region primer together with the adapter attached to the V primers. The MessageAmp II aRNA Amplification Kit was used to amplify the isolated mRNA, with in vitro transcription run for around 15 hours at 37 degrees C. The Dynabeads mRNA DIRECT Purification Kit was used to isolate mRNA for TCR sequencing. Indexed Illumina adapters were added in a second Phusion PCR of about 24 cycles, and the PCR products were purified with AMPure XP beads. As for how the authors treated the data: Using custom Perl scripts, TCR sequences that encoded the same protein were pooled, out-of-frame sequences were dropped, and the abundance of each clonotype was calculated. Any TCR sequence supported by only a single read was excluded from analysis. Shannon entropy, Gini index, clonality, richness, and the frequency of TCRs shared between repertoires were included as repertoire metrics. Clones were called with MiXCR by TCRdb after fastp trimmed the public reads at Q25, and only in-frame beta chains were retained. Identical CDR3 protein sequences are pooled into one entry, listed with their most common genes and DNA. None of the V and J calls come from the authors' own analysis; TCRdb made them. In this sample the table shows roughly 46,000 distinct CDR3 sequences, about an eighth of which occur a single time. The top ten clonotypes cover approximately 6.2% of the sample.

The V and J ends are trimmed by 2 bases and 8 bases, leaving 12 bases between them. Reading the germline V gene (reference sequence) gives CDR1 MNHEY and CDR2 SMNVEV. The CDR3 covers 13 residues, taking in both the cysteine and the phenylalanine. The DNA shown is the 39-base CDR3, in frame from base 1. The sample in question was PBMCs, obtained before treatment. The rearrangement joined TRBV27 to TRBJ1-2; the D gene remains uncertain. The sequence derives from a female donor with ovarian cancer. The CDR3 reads CASSLMWDRGYTF. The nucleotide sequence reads TGTGCCAGCAGTTTAATGTGGGATCGCGGCTACACCTTC.